The sequence of this T cell receptor beta chain was determined in a study of blood T cell repertoires in COVID-19. Overall study: Researchers got acute and convalescent COVID-19 samples from the United States, Italy and Spain. The analysed material was cDNA or gDNA that came from T cells, B-cell-depleted T cells, or PBMCs.

Residents of approximately 25 US areas, aged roughly 18 to 89 years, made up the participants. Participant-reported clinical history was the basis for cohort assignment. V was pared by 3 bases and J by 3 bases, with 14 bases of the junction left unmatched. This CDR3 is built from 17 residues. Germline V gene lookup returns CDR1 SGHNT and CDR2 YYREEE (reference sequence). Repertoires were generated with immunoSEQ multiplex PCR, while TCRdb's copy carries only in-frame clones and drops some. The sample holds 150,000 to 200,000 clones, roughly 90% seen once. The clonotype comes from a woman between 18 and 29 years old who had recovered from COVID-19. The gene calls are TRBV5-4 and TRBJ1-1; 7 bases match TRBD1. Sequenced: PBMCs or T cells enriched from blood (not recorded which). The CDR3 bases are TGTGCCAGCAGCTCGAGACAGGGTCGTCTTTCGTACACTGAAGCTTTCTTT. Encoded protein: CASSSRQGRLSYTEAFF.